The rows below give T cell receptor beta chains drawn from one sample of a study of metastatic and nonmetastatic thyroid tumors. With MiXCR, TCRdb reprocessed the PCR reads. The sample lists about 21,000 clones, 30% to 35% occurring once. The sequenced material came from adjacent normal tissue. All receptors come from a female donor with papillary thyroid cancer or a benign thyroid nodule (not recorded which). Some clones in this sample may be carry-over from other donors' samples. The CDR3 runs from the conserved cysteine through the conserved F or W. The order of the fields is clone size, J gene, D gene, V gene, CDR3 DNA, CDR3 protein. The D gene is left open where the match is weak. Expanded clones get a size class; other rows say once, few or many, or leave the size out.

abundance: NA
j_gene: TRBJ2-5
d_gene: TRBD2
v_gene: TRBV11-2
CDR3nt: TGTGCCAGCAGCTTAGATACCGGGGGGGCCGGGGAGACCCAGTACTTC
CDR3aa: CASSLDTGGAGETQYF

abundance: NA
j_gene: TRBJ2-1
d_gene: NA
v_gene: TRBV6-2/TRBV6-3
CDR3nt: TGTGCCAGCACTACCGACGGGGGACCCAGACGGTTCTTC
CDR3aa: CASTTDGGPRRFF

abundance: NA
j_gene: TRBJ1-1
d_gene: NA
v_gene: TRBV28
CDR3nt: TGTGCCAGCAGTTTCAGGCGTAACACTGAAGCTTTCTTT
CDR3aa: CASSFRRNTEAFF

abundance: few
j_gene: TRBJ2-7
d_gene: NA
v_gene: TRBV6-1
CDR3nt: TGTGCCAGCAGGCCCAAGGGGAGCTCCTACGAGCAGTACTTC
CDR3aa: CASRPKGSSYEQYF

abundance: NA
j_gene: TRBJ2-2
d_gene: TRBD2
v_gene: TRBV11-3
CDR3nt: TGTGCCAGCAGCGCCTTAGGCGGGGGACCCACCGGGGAGCTGTTTTTT
CDR3aa: CASSALGGGPTGELFF

abundance: NA
j_gene: TRBJ1-2
d_gene: TRBD1
v_gene: TRBV9
CDR3nt: TGTGCCAGCAGCTCCGCCCCGACAGGGGACTATGATGGCTACACCTTC
CDR3aa: CASSSAPTGDYDGYTF

abundance: few
j_gene: TRBJ2-7
d_gene: TRBD2
v_gene: TRBV6-2/TRBV6-3
CDR3nt: TGTGCCAGCAGTTCTAGCGGGAGAAGTGGCGAGCAGTACTTC
CDR3aa: CASSSSGRSGEQYF

abundance: NA
j_gene: TRBJ2-2
d_gene: TRBD2
v_gene: TRBV7-2
CDR3nt: TGTGCCAGCAGCAAGGGACTAGCCGGGGAGCTGTTTTTT
CDR3aa: CASSKGLAGELFF

abundance: NA
j_gene: TRBJ1-2
d_gene: NA
v_gene: TRBV6-1
CDR3nt: TGTGCCAGCAGTGAATATTTAAGTGGCTACACCTTC
CDR3aa: CASSEYLSGYTF

abundance: NA
j_gene: TRBJ2-7
d_gene: NA
v_gene: TRBV6-1
CDR3nt: TGTGCCAGCAGTGAATGTCTTCACGGACTCAACGAGCAGTACTTC
CDR3aa: CASSECLHGLNEQYF

abundance: NA
j_gene: TRBJ1-3
d_gene: NA
v_gene: TRBV7-3
CDR3nt: TGTGCCAGCAGCTTAGGGTCAGCGGGTTCTGGAAACACCATATATTTT
CDR3aa: CASSLGSAGSGNTIYF

abundance: NA
j_gene: TRBJ2-5
d_gene: NA
v_gene: TRBV3-1
CDR3nt: TGTGCCAGCAGCCAACGCGGACAGACCCAGTACTTC
CDR3aa: CASSQRGQTQYF

abundance: many
j_gene: TRBJ2-5
d_gene: NA
v_gene: TRBV9
CDR3nt: TGTGCCAGCAGCGTATACCCGGAAGAGACCCAGTACTTC
CDR3aa: CASSVYPEETQYF

abundance: NA
j_gene: TRBJ1-1
d_gene: NA
v_gene: TRBV6-5
CDR3nt: TGTGCCAGCAGTTACTCGGGGGGGTGGAATGAAGCTTTCTTT
CDR3aa: CASSYSGGWNEAFF

abundance: NA
j_gene: TRBJ2-1
d_gene: TRBD2
v_gene: TRBV20-1
CDR3nt: TGCAGTGCTAGTGGTCGGGGGGACTACAATGAGCAGTTCTTC
CDR3aa: CSASGRGDYNEQFF

abundance: NA
j_gene: TRBJ2-7
d_gene: NA
v_gene: TRBV6-5
CDR3nt: TGTGCCAGCAGTTACTCCGGACCGGGACTCTACGAGCAGTACTTC
CDR3aa: CASSYSGPGLYEQYF

abundance: NA
j_gene: TRBJ1-2
d_gene: NA
v_gene: TRBV5-6
CDR3nt: TGTGCCAGCAGCTTGGCAGGATACCCCTGGGGCTACACCTTC
CDR3aa: CASSLAGYPWGYTF

abundance: NA
j_gene: TRBJ2-7
d_gene: TRBD1
v_gene: TRBV3-1
CDR3nt: TGTGCCAGCAGCCAAGGGGCCGGGACAGGCTACGAGCAGTACTTC
CDR3aa: CASSQGAGTGYEQYF

abundance: NA
j_gene: TRBJ1-2
d_gene: NA
v_gene: TRBV7-2
CDR3nt: TGTGCCAGCAGTTTACGACAGGACAGTTTGTATGGCTACACCTTC
CDR3aa: CASSLRQDSLYGYTF

abundance: few
j_gene: TRBJ2-3
d_gene: TRBD2
v_gene: TRBV6-2/TRBV6-3
CDR3nt: TGTGCCAGCACCTGGACTAGCGGGGGTGTCACAGATACGCAGTATTTT
CDR3aa: CASTWTSGGVTDTQYF

abundance: many
j_gene: TRBJ2-1
d_gene: NA
v_gene: TRBV7-9
CDR3nt: TGTGCCAGCAGCTCCAACACGAATTACAATGAGCAGTTCTTC
CDR3aa: CASSSNTNYNEQFF

abundance: medium-sized
j_gene: TRBJ1-2
d_gene: NA
v_gene: TRBV6-1
CDR3nt: TGTGCCAGCAGTGAACACGGGGGAGGCGGGAGCTATGGCTACACCTTC
CDR3aa: CASSEHGGGGSYGYTF

abundance: NA
j_gene: TRBJ1-5
d_gene: NA
v_gene: TRBV4-1
CDR3nt: TGCGCCAGCAGCCAGGGGACGAATAGCAATCAGCCCCAGCATTTT
CDR3aa: CASSQGTNSNQPQHF

abundance: medium-sized
j_gene: TRBJ2-2
d_gene: NA
v_gene: TRBV5-1
CDR3nt: TGCGCCAGCAGCGCCGGACTAGGGGGGACCGGGGAGCTGTTTTTT
CDR3aa: CASSAGLGGTGELFF

abundance: medium-sized
j_gene: TRBJ2-1
d_gene: TRBD1
v_gene: TRBV7-2
CDR3nt: TGTGCCAGCAGCTCGGGGACAGGACAGCAGTTCTTC
CDR3aa: CASSSGTGQQFF

abundance: NA
j_gene: TRBJ1-4
d_gene: NA
v_gene: TRBV6-5
CDR3nt: TGTGCCACCAGTTACTCGAGCAGGTCTGGTGAAACACTGTTTTTT
CDR3aa: CATSYSSRSGETLFF

abundance: NA
j_gene: TRBJ2-1
d_gene: TRBD1
v_gene: TRBV11-2
CDR3nt: TGTGCCAGCAGCCGGGGACAGGGGACCTCCCCATACAATGAGCAGTTCTTC
CDR3aa: CASSRGQGTSPYNEQFF

abundance: NA
j_gene: TRBJ1-2
d_gene: NA
v_gene: TRBV7-8
CDR3nt: TGTGCCAGCAGCTCCGGGACGCCGGGCCCGTCTAACTATGGCTACACCTTC
CDR3aa: CASSSGTPGPSNYGYTF

abundance: few
j_gene: TRBJ2-3
d_gene: TRBD1
v_gene: TRBV9
CDR3nt: TGTGCCAGCAGCCGGACAGGGGGTGGGGATACGCAGTATTTT
CDR3aa: CASSRTGGGDTQYF

abundance: NA
j_gene: TRBJ1-2
d_gene: NA
v_gene: TRBV4-1
CDR3nt: TGCGCCAGCAGCCAAGATAATGCAGGGAGTAGCTATGGCTACACCTTC
CDR3aa: CASSQDNAGSSYGYTF

abundance: NA
j_gene: TRBJ2-3
d_gene: NA
v_gene: TRBV11-2
CDR3nt: TGTGCCAGCACCCCTAGGCTCGGCGGCTTCACGGGTACGCAGTATTTT
CDR3aa: CASTPRLGGFTGTQYF

abundance: few
j_gene: TRBJ2-1
d_gene: TRBD2
v_gene: TRBV6-4
CDR3nt: TGTGCCAGCAGTTACTCCGGGGGGGGTTACAATGAGCAGTTCTTC
CDR3aa: CASSYSGGGYNEQFF

abundance: NA
j_gene: TRBJ2-1
d_gene: TRBD1
v_gene: TRBV5-1
CDR3nt: TGCGCCAGCAGCTTCCGGGACAGGGGGGACAATGAGCAGTTCTTC
CDR3aa: CASSFRDRGDNEQFF

abundance: medium-sized
j_gene: TRBJ1-5
d_gene: TRBD1
v_gene: TRBV28
CDR3nt: TGTGCCAGCGGGGACAGGGGAACGACTTATAGCAATCAGCCCCAGCATTTT
CDR3aa: CASGDRGTTYSNQPQHF

abundance: many
j_gene: TRBJ1-1
d_gene: NA
v_gene: TRBV7-6
CDR3nt: TGTGCCAGCAGCTTAATAGGCCCACAGGAAGCTTTCTTT
CDR3aa: CASSLIGPQEAFF

abundance: NA
j_gene: TRBJ2-1
d_gene: NA
v_gene: TRBV11-1
CDR3nt: TGTGCCAGCAGCCCCGTGTCAGATAAGGGTCGCAATGAGCAGTTCTTC
CDR3aa: CASSPVSDKGRNEQFF

abundance: NA
j_gene: TRBJ2-3
d_gene: TRBD2
v_gene: TRBV15
CDR3nt: TGTGCCACCAGTTTAGCGGGGGGGAGCACAGATACGCAGTATTTT
CDR3aa: CATSLAGGSTDTQYF

abundance: few
j_gene: TRBJ2-5
d_gene: NA
v_gene: TRBV28
CDR3nt: TGTGCCAGCAGCCGACCCGCGGGGTCGGGGGAGACCCAGTACTTC
CDR3aa: CASSRPAGSGETQYF

abundance: many
j_gene: TRBJ1-3
d_gene: NA
v_gene: TRBV29-1
CDR3nt: TGCAGCGTTGTGGAGCGGATTCCTGGAAACACCATATATTTT
CDR3aa: CSVVERIPGNTIYF

abundance: NA
j_gene: TRBJ2-1
d_gene: NA
v_gene: TRBV12-3/TRBV12-4
CDR3nt: TGTGCCAGCAGTTTTGTCAGGGCTGAGCAGTTCTTC
CDR3aa: CASSFVRAEQFF

abundance: NA
j_gene: TRBJ2-3
d_gene: TRBD1
v_gene: TRBV6-1
CDR3nt: TGTGCCAGCAGTGAAGGGACAGGGGGCGCAGATACGCAGTATTTT
CDR3aa: CASSEGTGGADTQYF

abundance: many
j_gene: TRBJ1-2
d_gene: NA
v_gene: TRBV2
CDR3nt: TGTGCCAGCAATGGGGGGGAGGGCTATGGCTACACCTTC
CDR3aa: CASNGGEGYGYTF

abundance: NA
j_gene: TRBJ2-7
d_gene: TRBD2
v_gene: TRBV28
CDR3nt: TGTGCCAGCTGGTCAGCGGGGACCTCCTACGAGCAGTACTTC
CDR3aa: CASWSAGTSYEQYF

abundance: NA
j_gene: TRBJ2-1
d_gene: NA
v_gene: TRBV6-6
CDR3nt: TGTGCCAGCAGTTACACCAGAGAGCAGTTCTTC
CDR3aa: CASSYTREQFF

abundance: once
j_gene: TRBJ2-1
d_gene: TRBD2
v_gene: TRBV11-2
CDR3nt: TGTGCCAGCAGCTCGAGACTAGCGGAAGTTAACAATGAGCAGTTCTTC
CDR3aa: CASSSRLAEVNNEQFF

abundance: few
j_gene: TRBJ2-1
d_gene: NA
v_gene: TRBV4-1
CDR3nt: TGCGCCAGCAGCCAAGATTGGACCAACGCCTACAATGAGCAGTTCTTC
CDR3aa: CASSQDWTNAYNEQFF

abundance: NA
j_gene: TRBJ1-6
d_gene: NA
v_gene: TRBV6-1
CDR3nt: TGTGCCAGCAGCCCCGGAGAGGGTTCACCCCTCCACTTT
CDR3aa: CASSPGEGSPLHF

abundance: NA
j_gene: TRBJ1-5
d_gene: NA
v_gene: TRBV12-3/TRBV12-4
CDR3nt: TGTGCCAGCAGCTGGCCTGGGGTTAGCAATCAGCCCCAGCATTTT
CDR3aa: CASSWPGVSNQPQHF

abundance: NA
j_gene: TRBJ2-7
d_gene: NA
v_gene: TRBV11-2
CDR3nt: TGTGCCAGCAGCTCGCGGCGCGGTTCCTACGAGCAGTACTTC
CDR3aa: CASSSRRGSYEQYF

abundance: NA
j_gene: TRBJ1-4
d_gene: NA
v_gene: TRBV6-5
CDR3nt: TGTGCCAGCAGTTACTCCGACGAGAGATCGATTAATGAAAAACTGTTTTTT
CDR3aa: CASSYSDERSINEKLFF

abundance: NA
j_gene: TRBJ2-1
d_gene: NA
v_gene: TRBV3-1
CDR3nt: TGTGCCACCAGCAGAGGAGGTGTCAGGGGAATGGATGAGCAGTTCTTC
CDR3aa: CATSRGGVRGMDEQFF

abundance: few
j_gene: TRBJ2-2
d_gene: NA
v_gene: TRBV6-1
CDR3nt: TGTGCCAGCAGTGAGATCACAGGGACACCGTGGGAGCTGTTTTTT
CDR3aa: CASSEITGTPWELFF

abundance: few
j_gene: TRBJ2-7
d_gene: NA
v_gene: TRBV25-1
CDR3nt: TGTGCCAGCAGCGACAGCCTCACCTCCTACGAGCAGTACTTC
CDR3aa: CASSDSLTSYEQYF

abundance: many
j_gene: TRBJ2-7
d_gene: TRBD2
v_gene: TRBV27
CDR3nt: TGTGCCAGCAGTTTCGGGACTAGCGGCTACGAGCAGTACTTC
CDR3aa: CASSFGTSGYEQYF

abundance: NA
j_gene: TRBJ1-1
d_gene: NA
v_gene: TRBV12-3/TRBV12-4
CDR3nt: TGTGCCAGCAGTTTAACAGGGAAGTTGACTGAAGCTTTCTTT
CDR3aa: CASSLTGKLTEAFF

abundance: few
j_gene: TRBJ1-2
d_gene: NA
v_gene: TRBV16
CDR3nt: TGTGCCAGCAGCCTTTCCACGATTTCTAACTATGGCTACACCTTC
CDR3aa: CASSLSTISNYGYTF

abundance: medium-sized
j_gene: TRBJ2-2
d_gene: TRBD1
v_gene: TRBV11-3
CDR3nt: TGTGCCAGCAGCTCGGGACAGGGGGCCGGGGAGCTGTTTTTT
CDR3aa: CASSSGQGAGELFF

abundance: NA
j_gene: TRBJ2-7
d_gene: NA
v_gene: TRBV6-1
CDR3nt: TGTGCCAGCAGTGAAGGGGCGTGGGGGACTACAGGGCCCAACGAGCAGTACTTC
CDR3aa: CASSEGAWGTTGPNEQYF

abundance: few
j_gene: TRBJ1-2
d_gene: NA
v_gene: TRBV2
CDR3nt: TGTGCCAGCATCAGAGAAGGGGGGGGCTATGGCTACACCTTC
CDR3aa: CASIREGGGYGYTF